This paragraph covers one TCR beta chain sequence. This sample is drawn from a study of T-cell memory formation after mild COVID-19. TCRdb recomputed calls from the 5' RACE reads with MiXCR, one row per CDR3 protein. The data show roughly 250,000 distinct CDR3 sequences, 16% seen once. This CDR3 contains 15 residues. V lost 0 bases, J lost 4 bases, and 10 bases lay in between. The germline V gene has CDR1 SGDLS and CDR2 YYNGEE. Sequenced material: PBMCs or a T cell subset sorted from them (not recorded which). The TCR was taken from a man aged 18 to 29 who had mild COVID-19 (a few samples of this study predate the infection). Cell type and time point are not known. The chain carries TRBV9 and TRBJ2-2, with a tentative D call TRBD2 (6 bases). The CDR3 sequence is CASSVELGGTGELFF. The CDR3 nucleotides are TGTGCCAGCAGCGTAGAATTGGGGGGCACCGGGGAGCTGTTTTTT.